This TCR beta chain is drawn from a study of cytomegalovirus exposure and HLA in healthy donors. Study observations and caveats: An analysis was carried out at a later point. It showed that HLA-associated TCR beta chains were more clonally expanded than equally common non-associated chains. Among TCR sequences, most were rare, though some public TCRs appeared in many donors.

Of note for this clone: The antigen is not known.

PCR used 60 Vbeta primers and 13 Jbeta primers. Some clones are missing from TCRdb's copy, which holds only in-frame ones; the method was immunoSEQ multiplex PCR. The sample holds 140,000 to 150,000 clones; about two thirds are singletons and the top ten take roughly 2%. The TCR comes from a woman aged 55-69 years in good health and CMV-seropositive. Sample: PBMCs.

The CDR3 DNA reads TGTGCCATCACACCGTCTTCGGGGTACGAGCAGTACTTC. It translates to CAITPSSGYEQYF. The chain carries TRBV10-3 and TRBJ2-7, with D perhaps TRBD2 (5 bases). Trimming pared 7 bases from V and 4 bases from J, leaving 14 bases between. CDR3 length: 13 amino acids. The germline V gene has CDR1 ENHRY and CDR2 SYGVKD.